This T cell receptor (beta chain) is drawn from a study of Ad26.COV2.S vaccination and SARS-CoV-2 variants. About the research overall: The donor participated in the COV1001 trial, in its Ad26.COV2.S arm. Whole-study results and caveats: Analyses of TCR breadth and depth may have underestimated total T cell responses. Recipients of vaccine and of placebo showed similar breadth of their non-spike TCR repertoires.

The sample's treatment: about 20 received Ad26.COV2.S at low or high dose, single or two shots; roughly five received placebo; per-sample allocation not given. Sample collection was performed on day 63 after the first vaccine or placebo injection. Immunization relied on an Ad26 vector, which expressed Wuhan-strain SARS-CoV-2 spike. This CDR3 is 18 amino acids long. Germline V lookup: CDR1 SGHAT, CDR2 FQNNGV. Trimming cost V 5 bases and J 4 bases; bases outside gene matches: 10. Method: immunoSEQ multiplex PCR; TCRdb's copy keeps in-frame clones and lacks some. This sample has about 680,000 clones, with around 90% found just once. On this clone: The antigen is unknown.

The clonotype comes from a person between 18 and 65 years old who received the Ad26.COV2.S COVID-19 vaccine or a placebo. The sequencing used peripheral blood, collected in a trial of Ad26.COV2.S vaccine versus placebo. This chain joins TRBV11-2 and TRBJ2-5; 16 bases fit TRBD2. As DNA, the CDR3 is TGTGCCAGCAGCGCTCCGGGACTAGCGGGGGGGCCGGCAGAGACCCAGTACTTC. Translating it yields CASSAPGLAGGPAETQYF.